The text below deals with one T cell receptor beta chain. The data stem from a study of T cells expressing NK-cell markers. The CDR3 length is 17 residues. TCRdb reprocessed the 5' RACE reads; each CDR3 protein has one entry and no DNA is given. Recorded for this sample: 400,000 to 500,000 distinct CDR3 sequences. The sequenced sample consisted of blood T cells: a sorted CD56 or NKG2C T cell subset, CD4+ or CD8+ T cells, or bulk PBMC T cells (not recorded which). The rearrangement uses TRBV12-3 or TRBV12-4 and TRBJ2-7; there is no DNA to check the TCRdb D call of TRBD2. This TCR derives from a woman between 18 and 75 years old in good health. The CDR3 here is CASSSLAGGRITYEQYF.